The clone carrying this T cell receptor (beta chain) has a handful of counts. Its specificity is not known. These data belong to a study of T-cell memory formation after mild COVID-19. About the research overall: TCR clusters were mostly donor specific.

Researchers used 5'RACE with constant-segment primers to make TCR alpha and TCR beta cDNA libraries that carry sample barcodes and UMIs. In TCRdb, the 5' RACE reads were re-called with MiXCR into one record per CDR3 protein. The sample lists 290,000 or so distinct CDR3 sequences; just under 20% were seen once. Findings and limits, study-wide: Of the contracting clones, CD4+ ones lay mainly in CM and EM, and CD8+ ones in EMRA. Among clones contracting day 15 to 85, CD4/CD8 was balanced, whereas later expanders leaned CD4+.

The germline CDR1 and CDR2 sequences are DFQATT and SNEGSKA (reference sequence). This CDR3 has 16 amino acids. The V segment lost 2 bases and the J segment 3 bases; nucleotides outside the gene matches: 9. The clonotype was recovered from a man aged 18-30 years who had mild COVID-19 (a few samples of this study predate the infection). Cell type and time point are not known. The chain employs TRBV20-1 and TRBJ2-1; TRBD2 aligns across 8 bases. Sample: PBMCs or a T cell subset sorted from them (not recorded which). The CDR3 protein is CSARSLRGALYNEQFF. CDR3 nucleotides: TGCAGTGCTAGAAGCTTGCGGGGGGCCCTCTACAATGAGCAGTTCTTC.